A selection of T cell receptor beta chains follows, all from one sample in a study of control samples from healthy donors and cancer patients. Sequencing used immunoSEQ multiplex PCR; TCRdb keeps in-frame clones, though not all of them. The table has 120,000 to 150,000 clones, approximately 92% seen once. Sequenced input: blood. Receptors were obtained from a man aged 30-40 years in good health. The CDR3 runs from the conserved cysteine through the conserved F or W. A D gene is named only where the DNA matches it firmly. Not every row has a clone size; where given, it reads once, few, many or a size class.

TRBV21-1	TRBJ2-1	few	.	TGTGCCAGCAGCAAACCGGGACTCAAAAGCTCCTACAATGAGCAGTTCTTC	CASSKPGLKSSYNEQFF
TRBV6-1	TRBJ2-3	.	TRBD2	TGTGCCAGCAGTCGGGGAGGGGACGGCACAGATACGCAGTATTTT	CASSRGGDGTDTQYF
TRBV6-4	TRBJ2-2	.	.	TGTGCCAGCAGTGACTCGTGGGGGAACACCGGGGAGCTGTTTTTT	CASSDSWGNTGELFF
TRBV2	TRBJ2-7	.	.	TGTGCCAGCAGTGAGGCAGGGGCACAGTACGAGCAGTACTTC	CASSEAGAQYEQYF
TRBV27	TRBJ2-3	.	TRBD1	TGTGCCAGCAGTTTATATCCCGGACAGGGTAGCACAGATACGCAGTATTTT	CASSLYPGQGSTDTQYF
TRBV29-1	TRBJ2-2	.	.	TGCAGCGTTGGAAACACCGGGGAGCTGTTTTTT	CSVGNTGELFF
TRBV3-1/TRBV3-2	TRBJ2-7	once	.	TGTGCCAGCAGCCCCCGGTTTATCGGGGCCCACTCCTACGAGCAGTACTTC	CASSPRFIGAHSYEQYF
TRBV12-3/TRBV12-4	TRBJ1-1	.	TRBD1	TGTGCCAGCAGTTTCACAGGGGGCACTGAAGCTTTCTTT	CASSFTGGTEAFF
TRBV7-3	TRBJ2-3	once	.	TGTGCCAGCAGCTCCTTAGGTGTCGGGGGTGTCCTGTTAGATACGCAGTATTTT	CASSSLGVGGVLLDTQYF
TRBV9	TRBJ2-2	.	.	TGTGCCAGCACCTTAATCGAGGCCTCCGGGGGGGAGCTGTTTTTT	CASTLIEASGGELFF
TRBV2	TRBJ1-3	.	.	TGTGCCAGCAGTACTCAGGGTAGTGGAAACACCATATATTTT	CASSTQGSGNTIYF
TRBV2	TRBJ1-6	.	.	TGTGCCAGCATTCAGGGTGAGGAAAATTCACCCCTCCACTTT	CASIQGEENSPLHF
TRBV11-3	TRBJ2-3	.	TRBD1	TGTGCCAGCAGCTTGAGTGGGACAGGGGGAGATACGCAGTATTTT	CASSLSGTGGDTQYF
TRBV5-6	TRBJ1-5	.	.	TGTGCCAGCAGCCCCACGGGAGGTAATCAGCCCCAGCATTTT	CASSPTGGNQPQHF
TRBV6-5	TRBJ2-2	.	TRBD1	TGTGCCAGCAGTTACAAGGGGGCCCTATTAGGCGGGGAGCTGTTTTTT	CASSYKGALLGGELFF
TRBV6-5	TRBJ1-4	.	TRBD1	TGTGCCAGCAAGACTGACAGGGGTTCTAATGAAAAACTGTTTTTT	CASKTDRGSNEKLFF
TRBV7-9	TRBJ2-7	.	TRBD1	TGTGCCAGCAGCCGGACAGGGGTCTCCTACGAGCAGTACTTC	CASSRTGVSYEQYF
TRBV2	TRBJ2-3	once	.	TGTGCCAGCAACGCTCGAGGGACCACTTTCGGGAGCACAGATACGCAGTATTTT	CASNARGTTFGSTDTQYF
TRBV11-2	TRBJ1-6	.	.	TGTGCCAGCAGCTTAGAGATGGGAGTTAATTCACCCCTCCACTTT	CASSLEMGVNSPLHF
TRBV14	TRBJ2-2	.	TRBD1	TGTGCCAGCAGCCCCGGGACAGGAGCCACCGGGGAGCTGTTTTTT	CASSPGTGATGELFF
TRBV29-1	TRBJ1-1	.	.	TGCAGCGCCGGCCAAAGAGGCACTGAAGCTTTCTTT	CSAGQRGTEAFF
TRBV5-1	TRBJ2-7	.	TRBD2	TGCGCCAGCAGCTTGACTAGCGGCTACGAGCAGTACTTC	CASSLTSGYEQYF
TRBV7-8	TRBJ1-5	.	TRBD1	TGTGCCAGCAGCTTAGCGGGGGACAGCATTGCCCTTAATCAGCCCCAGCATTTT	CASSLAGDSIALNQPQHF
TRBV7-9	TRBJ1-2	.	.	TGTGCCAGCAGCCCGGGGGGGACCCTAAGGAATGGCTACACCTTC	CASSPGGTLRNGYTF
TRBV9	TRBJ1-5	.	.	TGTGCCCGCGGGGAGGGGGGCAATCAGCCCCAGCATTTT	CARGEGGNQPQHF
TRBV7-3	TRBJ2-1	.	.	TGTGCCAGCAGCTTAACTCCGACGCTAAATGAGCAGTTCTTC	CASSLTPTLNEQFF
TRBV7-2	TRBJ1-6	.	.	TGTGCCAGCAGCTTAGGGGGCAGCGCCCCGCCTCCCCTCCACTTT	CASSLGGSAPPPLHF
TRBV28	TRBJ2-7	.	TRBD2	TGTGCCAGCAGTCCCGGGGGGTACGAGCAGTACTTC	CASSPGGYEQYF
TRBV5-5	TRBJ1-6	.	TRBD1	TGTGCCAGCAGCTTGCGCACCACAGGGGCCCAACATTCACCCCTCCACTTT	CASSLRTTGAQHSPLHF
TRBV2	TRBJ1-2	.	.	TGTGCCAGCAGTATAGAGGGGTCACCGGTGGGCTACACCTTC	CASSIEGSPVGYTF
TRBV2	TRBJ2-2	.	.	TGTGCCAGCAGTGAGATAGGCACCGGGGAGCTGTTTTTT	CASSEIGTGELFF
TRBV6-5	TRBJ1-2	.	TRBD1	TGTGCCAGCAGCGGACAGGGAGGGAAAGAGGGCTACACCTTC	CASSGQGGKEGYTF
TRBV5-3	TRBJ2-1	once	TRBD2	TGTGCCAGAAGCTTGGGACTAGCGGGGGGCACAACCGAGTGCAATGAGCAGTTCTTC	CARSLGLAGGTTECNEQFF
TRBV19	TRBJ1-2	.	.	TGTGCCAGCGCCGACGTGATGAGCTATGGCTACACCTTC	CASADVMSYGYTF
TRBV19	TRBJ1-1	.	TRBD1	TGTGCCAGTAGTTACAGGGGGAACACTGAAGCTTTCTTT	CASSYRGNTEAFF
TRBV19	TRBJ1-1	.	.	TGTGCCAGTAGTCCGAGGGCTTTCATGAACACTGAAGCTTTCTTT	CASSPRAFMNTEAFF
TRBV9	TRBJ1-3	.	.	TGTGCCAGCAGCGCAACAGGGATCTCCGGAAACACCATATATTTT	CASSATGISGNTIYF
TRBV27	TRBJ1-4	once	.	TGTGCCAGCAGCTTGGTGGAGGGGGAAAAACTGTTTTTT	CASSLVEGEKLFF
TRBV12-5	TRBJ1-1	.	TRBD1	TGTGCTAGTGGTCAGGGGGCTGGGACTGAAGCTTTCTTT	CASGQGAGTEAFF
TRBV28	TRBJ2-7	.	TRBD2	TGTGCCAGCAGCCTAGCGGGGGGGATCTACGAGCAGTACTTC	CASSLAGGIYEQYF
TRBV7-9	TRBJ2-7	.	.	TGTGCCAGCTCCCCGGAGGGCAGGCGCTACGAGCAGTACTTC	CASSPEGRRYEQYF
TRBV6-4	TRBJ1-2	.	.	TGTGCCAGCTTACAGGGTAGCGGAAGCTATGGCTACACCTTC	CASLQGSGSYGYTF
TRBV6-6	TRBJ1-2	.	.	TGTGCCAGCAGGGAGTCGAGGGGCTATGGCTACACCTTC	CASRESRGYGYTF
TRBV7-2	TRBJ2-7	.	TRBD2	TGTGCCAGCAGCTTAGAGGTTAGCGGGGGGGCCTACGAGCAGTACTTC	CASSLEVSGGAYEQYF
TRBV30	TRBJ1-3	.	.	TGTGCCTGGATAGAGGGGGACGGAAACACCATATATTTT	CAWIEGDGNTIYF
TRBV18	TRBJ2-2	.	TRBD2	TGTGCCAGCTCACCACCGGGAGGGGCGAACACCGGGGAGCTGTTTTTT	CASSPPGGANTGELFF
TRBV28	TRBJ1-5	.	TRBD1	TGTGCCAGCAGCAGACAGGGGGCCAATCAGCCCCAGCATTTT	CASSRQGANQPQHF
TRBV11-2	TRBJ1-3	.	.	TGTGCCAGCAGCTTAGGGGTGCAGGGCGGGATAAACACCATATATTTT	CASSLGVQGGINTIYF
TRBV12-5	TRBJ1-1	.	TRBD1	TGTGCTAGTGCCGGGACAGTGAACACTGAAGCTTTCTTT	CASAGTVNTEAFF
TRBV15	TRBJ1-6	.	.	TGTGCCACCAGGGGTATGTTGGTGGGAGATTCACCCCTCCACTTT	CATRGMLVGDSPLHF
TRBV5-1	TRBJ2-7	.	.	TGCGCCAGCAGCCCAGGCTCCTACGAGCAGTACTTC	CASSPGSYEQYF
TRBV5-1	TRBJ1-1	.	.	TGCGCCAGCAGCTTGGGCAGGACAGATAATGAAGCTTTCTTT	CASSLGRTDNEAFF
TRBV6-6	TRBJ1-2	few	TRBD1	TGTGCCAGCAGTTACGTGACAGGGGACTATGGCTACACCTTC	CASSYVTGDYGYTF
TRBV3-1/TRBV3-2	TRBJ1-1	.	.	TGTGCCAGCAGCTTCCAAGGGGGGACTGAAGCTTTCTTT	CASSFQGGTEAFF
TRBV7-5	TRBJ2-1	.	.	TGTGTCAGAAGCCTAGGCCCTGGGAGCGGGGGGAATAAGTACAATGAGCAGTTCTTC	CVRSLGPGSGGNKYNEQFF
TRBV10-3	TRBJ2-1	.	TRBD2	TGTGCCACCCTCGGGACTAGCGACTACAATGAGCAGTTCTTC	CATLGTSDYNEQFF
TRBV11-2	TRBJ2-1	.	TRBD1	TGTGCCAGCAGCTTAGCCGGACAGGGATACTACAATGAGCAGTTCTTC	CASSLAGQGYYNEQFF